This T cell receptor beta chain was identified during a study of early T cells in non-severe SARS-CoV-2 infection. TCRdb reprocessed the 5' RACE reads with MiXCR, giving one entry per CDR3 protein. The table lists about 67,000 distinct CDR3 sequences, around a tenth of them singletons. Ten or more counts support this clonotype. Its antigen is still unknown. V lost 5 bases, J lost 9 bases, and 9 bases stayed unmatched. The CDR3 sequence is 16 residues long. The germline gives CDR1 SGHAT, CDR2 FQNNGV. Whole-study results and caveats: Database matching using VDJdb favored anti-spike CD8 responses, with private and CD4 specificities left missing.

The gene calls are TRBV11-2 and TRBJ2-1; the match to TRBD2 covers 14 bases. The TCR was taken from an adult who was a healthcare worker with PCR-confirmed SARS-CoV-2 infection or an uninfected control (not recorded which). The specimen sequenced was whole blood. The CDR3 DNA is TGTGCCAGCAGCCTACAGGGACTAGCGGGAGTCGGTGAGCAGTTCTTC. As protein: CASSLQGLAGVGEQFF.